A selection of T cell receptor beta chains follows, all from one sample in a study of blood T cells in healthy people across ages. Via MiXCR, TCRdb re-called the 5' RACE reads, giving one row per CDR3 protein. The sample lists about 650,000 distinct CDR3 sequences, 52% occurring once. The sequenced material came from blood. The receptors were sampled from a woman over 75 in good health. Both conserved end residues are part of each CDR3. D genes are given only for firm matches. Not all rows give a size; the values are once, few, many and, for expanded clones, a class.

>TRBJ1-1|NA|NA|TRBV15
CATSGIRNTEAFF
TGTGCCACCAGCGGCATCAGGAACACTGAAGCTTTCTTT
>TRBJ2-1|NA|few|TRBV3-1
CASSQGHQAGEQFF
TGTGCCAGCAGCCAAGGACATCAAGCTGGCGAGCAGTTCTTC
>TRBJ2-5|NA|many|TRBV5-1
CASSSLETQYF
TGCGCCAGCAGCTCTCTAGAGACCCAGTACTTC
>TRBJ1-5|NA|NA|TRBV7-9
CASSAGGRGQPQHF
TGTGCCAGCAGCGCGGGGGGCAGGGGACAGCCCCAGCATTTT
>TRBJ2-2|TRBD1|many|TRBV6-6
CASTIQGAELFF
TGTGCCAGCACGATCCAGGGGGCCGAGCTGTTTTTT
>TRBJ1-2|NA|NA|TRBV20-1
CPPRQGSFHYGYTF
TGCCCCCCCCGGCAGGGGTCCTTTCATTATGGCTACACCTTC
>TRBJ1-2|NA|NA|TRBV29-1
CSVEEYTGTRYGYTF
TGCAGCGTTGAAGAGTATACCGGGACACGCTATGGCTACACCTTC
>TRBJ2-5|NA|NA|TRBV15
CATSRDWEETQYF
TGTGCCACCAGCAGAGACTGGGAAGAGACCCAGTACTTC
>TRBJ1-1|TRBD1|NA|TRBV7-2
CASSSRTGSTEAFF
TGTGCCAGCAGCTCAAGGACAGGGAGTACTGAAGCTTTCTTT
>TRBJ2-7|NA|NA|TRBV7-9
CASSLQGNSYEQYF
TGTGCCAGCAGCTTACAGGGGAACTCCTACGAGCAGTACTTC
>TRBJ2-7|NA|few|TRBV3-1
CASSQVQGYEQYF
TGTGCCAGCAGCCAAGTTCAGGGCTACGAGCAGTACTTC
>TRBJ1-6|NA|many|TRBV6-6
CASSRIDRTPLYNSPLHF
TGTGCCAGCAGTCGGATCGACAGGACCCCATTATATAATTCACCCCTCCACTTT
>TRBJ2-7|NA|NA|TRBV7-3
CASSRDSDSYEQYF
TGTGCCAGCAGCCGCGACAGCGACTCCTACGAGCAGTACTTC
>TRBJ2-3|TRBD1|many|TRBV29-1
CSVDRDRVTDTQYF
TGCAGCGTGGACCGGGACAGGGTCACAGATACGCAGTATTTT
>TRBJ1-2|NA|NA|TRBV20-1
CSAGSRGRGNYGHTF
TGCAGTGCCGGTTCCCGCGGGAGGGGGAACTATGGCCACACCTTC
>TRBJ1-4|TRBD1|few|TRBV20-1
CSARDRTGVTNEKLFF
TGCAGTGCTAGAGACAGGACAGGGGTAACTAATGAAAAACTGTTTTTT
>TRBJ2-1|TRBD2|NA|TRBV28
CASGGLAHEQFF
TGTGCCAGCGGGGGACTAGCCCATGAGCAGTTCTTC
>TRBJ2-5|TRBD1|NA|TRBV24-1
CATSDRGTRGNEQYF
TGTGCCACCAGTGATCGAGGGACCAGGGGGAATGAGCAGTACTTC
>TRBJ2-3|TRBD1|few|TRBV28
CASSGQGSHTDTQYF
TGTGCCAGCAGCGGACAGGGGTCCCACACAGATACGCAGTATTTT
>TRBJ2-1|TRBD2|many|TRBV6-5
CASSYIRGEGEQFF
TGTGCCAGCAGTTACATAAGAGGGGAGGGTGAGCAGTTCTTC
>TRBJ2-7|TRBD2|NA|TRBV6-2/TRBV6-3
CASSYLLAKQGEQYF
TGTGCCAGCAGTTACTTACTAGCGAAGCAGGGTGAGCAGTACTTC
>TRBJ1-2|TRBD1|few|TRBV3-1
CASSQGTGGAVGYTF
TGTGCCAGCAGCCAAGGAACAGGGGGCGCGGTAGGCTACACCTTC
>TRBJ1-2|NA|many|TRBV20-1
CSASMRQSYGYTF
TGCAGTGCTAGTATGCGACAGTCCTATGGCTACACCTTC
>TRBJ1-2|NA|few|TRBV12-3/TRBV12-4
CASSFDTYGYTF
TGTGCCAGCAGTTTCGACACCTATGGCTACACCTTC
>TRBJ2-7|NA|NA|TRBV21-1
CASSKEAGNYEQYF
TGTGCCAGCAGCAAAGAGGCAGGTAACTACGAGCAGTACTTC
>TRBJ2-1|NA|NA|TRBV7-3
CASSFDRTNNERFF
TGTGCCAGCAGCTTTGACAGAACAAACAATGAGCGGTTCTTC
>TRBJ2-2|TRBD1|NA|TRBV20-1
CSARRQGVNTGELFF
TGCAGTGCTAGACGACAGGGGGTGAACACCGGGGAGCTGTTTTTT
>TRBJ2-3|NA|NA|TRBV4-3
CASSQNVRLSTDTQYF
TGCGCCAGCAGCCAAAATGTTCGGCTTAGCACAGATACGCAGTATTTT
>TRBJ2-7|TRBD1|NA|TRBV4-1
CASSQAPRQGYGEQYF
TGCGCCAGCAGCCAAGCGCCGCGACAGGGATATGGCGAGCAGTACTTC
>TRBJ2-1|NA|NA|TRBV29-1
CSVTGSGVSNEQFF
TGCAGCGTTACCGGTAGCGGAGTTTCCAATGAGCAGTTCTTC
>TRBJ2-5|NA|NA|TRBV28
CASSLAEQVRYF
TGTGCCAGCAGTTTGGCCGAGCAAGTCAGGTACTTC
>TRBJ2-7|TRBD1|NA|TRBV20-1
CSAAGTAYSYEQYF
TGCAGTGCTGCCGGGACAGCCTATTCCTACGAGCAGTACTTC
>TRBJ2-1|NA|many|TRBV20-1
CSARSGFTEQFF
TGCAGTGCCCGTTCAGGCTTCACTGAGCAGTTCTTC
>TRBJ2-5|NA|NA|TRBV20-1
CSAPPGRRTAQETQYF
TGTAGTGCTCCTCCCGGCCGCCGGACAGCTCAAGAGACCCAGTACTTC
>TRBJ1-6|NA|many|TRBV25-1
CASSVRADNSPLHF
TGTGCCAGCAGTGTCCGGGCCGATAATTCACCCCTCCACTTT
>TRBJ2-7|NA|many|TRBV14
CASSQECDILYEQYF
TGTGCCAGCAGCCAAGAGTGCGACATACTTTACGAGCAGTACTTC
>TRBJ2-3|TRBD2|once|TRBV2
CASIAGVSTDTQYF
TGTGCCAGCATTGCGGGGGTGAGCACAGATACGCAGTATTTT
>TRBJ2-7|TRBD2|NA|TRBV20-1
CSAGSAGGAYNEQYF
TGCAGTGCTGGATCAGCGGGAGGGGCTTACAATGAGCAGTACTTC
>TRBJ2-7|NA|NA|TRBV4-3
CASSQEGGTVYEQYF
TGCGCCAGCAGCCAAGAAGGGGGGACAGTATACGAGCAGTACTTC
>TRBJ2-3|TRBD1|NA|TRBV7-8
CASSLRAPSRGQPSTDTQYF
TGTGCCAGCAGCCTAAGAGCTCCCTCCCGGGGACAGCCTAGCACAGATACGCAGTATTTT
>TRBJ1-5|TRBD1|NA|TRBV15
CATCSFGQGSNQPQHF
TGTGCCACCTGCAGTTTTGGACAGGGGAGCAATCAGCCTCAGCATTTT
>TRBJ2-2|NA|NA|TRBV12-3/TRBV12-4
CASSFRAAGELFF
TGTGCCAGCAGTTTCCGGGCGGCCGGGGAGCTGTTTTTT
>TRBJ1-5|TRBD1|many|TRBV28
CASTQDRIQHF
TGTGCCAGCACCCAGGACAGGATCCAGCATTTT
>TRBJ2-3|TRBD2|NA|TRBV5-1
CASSLASLAGDTQYF
TGCGCCAGCAGCTTGGCGAGCCTAGCGGGAGATACGCAGTATTTT
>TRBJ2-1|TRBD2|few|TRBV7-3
CASSAYGLANEQFF
TGTGCCAGCAGCGCCTACGGACTAGCCAATGAGCAGTTCTTC
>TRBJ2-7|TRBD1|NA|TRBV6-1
CASSDRDSRDEQYF
TGTGCCAGCAGTGACCGGGACAGTCGCGACGAGCAGTACTTC
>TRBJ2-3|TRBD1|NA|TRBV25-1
CASSTGVTDTQYF
TGTGCCAGCAGTACAGGGGTCACAGATACGCAGTATTTT
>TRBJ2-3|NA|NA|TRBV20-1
CSAIRTLATSTDTQYF
TGCAGTGCCATAAGGACTCTAGCGACCAGCACAGATACGCAGTATTTT
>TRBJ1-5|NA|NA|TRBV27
CASGPDGNQPQHF
TGTGCCAGCGGGCCGGACGGCAATCAGCCCCAGCATTTT
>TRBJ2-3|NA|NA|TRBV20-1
CSGVRGSTDTQYF
TGCAGTGGCGTGCGGGGAAGCACAGATACGCAGTATTTT
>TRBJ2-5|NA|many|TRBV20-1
CSAGVEGAETQYF
TGCAGTGCTGGGGTGGAGGGTGCGGAGACCCAGTACTTC
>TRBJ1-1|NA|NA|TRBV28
CASREPNTEAFF
TGTGCCAGCAGGGAGCCGAACACTGAAGCTTTCTTT
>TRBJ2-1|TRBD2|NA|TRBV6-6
CASSSIAGGEYDEQFF
TGTGCCAGCAGCTCAATAGCGGGAGGAGAATATGATGAGCAGTTCTTC
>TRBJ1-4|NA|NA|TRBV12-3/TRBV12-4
CASSVRQGVELFF
TGTGCCAGCAGTGTAAGGCAGGGCGTTGAACTGTTTTTT
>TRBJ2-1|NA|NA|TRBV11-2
CASSLRQTYNEQFF
TGTGCCAGCAGCTTACGACAGACATACAATGAGCAGTTCTTC
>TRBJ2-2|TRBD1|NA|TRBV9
CASSADRGPTGELFF
TGTGCCAGCAGCGCGGACAGGGGGCCCACCGGGGAGCTGTTTTTT
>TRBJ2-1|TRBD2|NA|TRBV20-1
CSGSASGDGEQFF
TGCAGTGGCTCCGCTAGCGGTGATGGTGAGCAGTTCTTC
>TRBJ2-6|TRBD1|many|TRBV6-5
CASSILGGGLGANVLTF
TGTGCCAGCAGCATCCTAGGGGGCGGTCTTGGGGCCAACGTCCTGACTTTC
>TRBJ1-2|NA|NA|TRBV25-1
CASSRVSGGYTF
TGTGCCAGCAGCAGGGTTAGTGGGGGCTACACCTTC
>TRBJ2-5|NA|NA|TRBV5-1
CASSLETAYETQYF
TGCGCCAGCAGCTTGGAGACAGCGTACGAGACCCAGTACTTC